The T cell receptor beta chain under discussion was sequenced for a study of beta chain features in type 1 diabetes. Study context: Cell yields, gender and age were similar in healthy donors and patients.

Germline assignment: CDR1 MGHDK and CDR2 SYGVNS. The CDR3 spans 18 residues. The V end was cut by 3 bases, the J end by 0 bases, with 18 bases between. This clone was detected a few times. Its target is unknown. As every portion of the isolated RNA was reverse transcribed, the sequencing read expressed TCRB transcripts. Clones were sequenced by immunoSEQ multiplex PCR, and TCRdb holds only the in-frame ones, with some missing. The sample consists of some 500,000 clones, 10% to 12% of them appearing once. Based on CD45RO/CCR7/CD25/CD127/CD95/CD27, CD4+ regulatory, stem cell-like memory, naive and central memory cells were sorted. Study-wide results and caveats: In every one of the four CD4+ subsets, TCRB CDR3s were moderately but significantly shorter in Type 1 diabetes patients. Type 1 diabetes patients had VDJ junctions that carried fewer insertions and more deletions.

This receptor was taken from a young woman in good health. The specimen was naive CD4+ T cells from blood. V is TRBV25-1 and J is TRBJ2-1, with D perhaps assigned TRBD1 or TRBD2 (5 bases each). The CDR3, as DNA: TGTGCCAGCAGTGACACCGGTCCAGGGCTAGCCTCCTACAATGAGCAGTTCTTC. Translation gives CASSDTGPGLASYNEQFF.